The 25 T cell receptor beta chains below were found in one sample sequenced in a study of T cell repertoires in cytomegalovirus infection. TCRdb re-analysed the reads in MiXCR, keeping a single row per CDR3 protein. The top ten clones hold just under 3% of a sample with fewer than 200,000 distinct CDR3 sequences, about 21% of them seen once. Sequenced material: PBMCs. These receptors were collected from a human donor in good health (CMV status not recorded). Some clones in this sample may be carry-over from other donors' samples.

This clonotype occurred a few times. The V gene is TRBV2, the J gene TRBJ1-6; 8 bases are a match to TRBD1. The CDR3 is 15 amino acids. Trimming removed 4 bases from V and 7 bases from J; junction bases left unmatched: 6. Germline V gene data show CDR1 as SNHLY and CDR2 as FYNNEI. The CDR3 nucleotides read TGTGCCAGCAGTGCCTCGGGACAGGCAAATTCACCCCTCCACTTT. Protein sequence: CASSASGQANSPLHF.

The rearrangement joins TRBV24-1 to TRBJ2-5; 10 bases match TRBD2. V lost 4 bases, J lost 1 base, and 2 bases stayed unmatched. The CDR3 spans 15 residues. The V gene's germline CDR1 is KGHDR and CDR2 SFDVKD. The CDR3 DNA reads as TGTGCCACCAGTGAGAGGACTAGCGGCCAAGAGACCCAGTACTTC. Encoded protein: CATSERTSGQETQYF.

The gene calls are TRBV12-3 or TRBV12-4 and TRBJ1-3; D possibly corresponds to TRBD1 (6 bases). The V and J ends lost 6 bases and 3 bases respectively, with 15 bases between them. The CDR3 consists of 15 residues. In nucleotides, the CDR3 is TGTGCCAGCAGGCTACAGGGTTTTGGTGGAAACACCATATATTTT. It specifies CASRLQGFGGNTIYF.

This clonotype has more than one count but fewer than ten. This CDR3 is CASSPYQETQYF. In DNA form, the CDR3 reads TGTGCCAGCAGCCCGTACCAAGAGACCCAGTACTTC. The chain couples TRBV7-2 to TRBJ2-5; D remains ambiguous. Germline V lookup: CDR1 SGHTA, CDR2 FQGNSA. V was clipped by 5 bases and J by 0 bases, with 4 bases between them. The CDR3 is 12 residues long. The full variable domain, rest sourced from reference TRBV7-2 and TRBJ2-5, is GAGVSQSPSNKVTEKGKDVELRCDPISGHTALYWYRQSLGQGLEFLIYFQGNSAPDKSGLPSDRFSAERTGGSVSTLTIQRTQQEDSAVYLCASSPYQETQYFGPGTRLLVL.

As DNA, the CDR3 is TGCGCCAGCAGCTTGGAGGCTAGCGGGAGGGGGTATGAGCAGTTCTTC. This encodes CASSLEASGRGYEQFF. This chain connects TRBV5-1 to TRBJ2-1, with TRBD2 matching over 12 bases. CDR1 and CDR2 from the germline V gene are SGHRS and YFSETQ. The CDR3 has 16 residues. V lost 0 bases to trimming and J lost 8 bases; unmatched junction nucleotides: 6. The whole variable domain, filled in from reference TRBV5-1 and TRBJ2-1, reads KAGVTQTPRYLIKTRGQQVTLSCSPISGHRSVSWYQQTPGQGLQFLFEYFSETQRNKGNFPGRFSGRQFSNSRSEMNVSTLELGDSALYLCASSLEASGRGYEQFFGPGTRLTVL.

This clonotype was counted a few times. V gene TRBV7-2 combines with J gene TRBJ1-5; the D is unclear. Germline CDR1 is SGHTA and CDR2 is FQGNSA. Trimming took off 3 bases at V and 4 bases at J, with 10 bases between the two ends. The CDR3 is 14 residues long. The CDR3, as DNA: TGTGCCAGCAGCTTGGTCCCCACAAATCAGCCCCAGCATTTT. It specifies CASSLVPTNQPQHF.

This clonotype was observed a few times. This chain joins TRBV7-6 and TRBJ1-5; 8 bases align to TRBD1. V gave up 5 bases and J gave up 0 bases; unmatched junction bases: 12. CDR3 length: 18 amino acids. Per germline, CDR1 SGHVS and CDR2 FNYEAQ. CDR3 protein: CASSRPPGQVNSNQPQHF. CDR3 nucleotides: TGTGCCAGCAGCCGGCCCCCGGGACAGGTTAATAGCAATCAGCCCCAGCATTTT.

This clonotype was detected a few times. This rearrangement joins TRBV11-3 to TRBJ2-2; D is uncertain. V was trimmed by 4 bases and J by 6 bases, leaving 9 bases between them. Germline lookup yields CDR1 SGHNT and CDR2 YENEEA. The CDR3 sequence is 13 residues long. CDR3 nucleotides: TGTGCCAGCAGCTCCCCAAGTCCCGGGGAGCTGTTTTTT. Translated, it gives CASSSPSPGELFF. Full variable domain (outside the CDR3, taken from reference TRBV11-3 and TRBJ2-2): EAGVVQSPRYKIIEKKQPVAFWCNPISGHNTLYWYLQNLGQGPELLIRYENEEAVDDSQLPKDRFSAERLKGVDSTLKIQPAELGDSAVYLCASSSPSPGELFFGEGSRLTVL.

This clonotype was recorded a few times. The V gene is TRBV27, the J gene TRBJ2-1; D is uncertain. Germline values: CDR1 MNHEY, CDR2 SMNVEV (reference sequence). The CDR3 is made up of 13 amino acids. The ends were cut back, 2 bases at V and 4 bases at J, with 6 bases in the middle. The CDR3 bases are TGTGCCAGCAGTTTAAATGGTTACAATGAGCAGTTCTTC. Its protein is CASSLNGYNEQFF.

In this sample, this clonotype turned up a few times. The CDR3 region has the DNA TGTGCCAGCAGCCCCACTTCAAGCACAGATACGCAGTATTTT. Encoded protein: CASSPTSSTDTQYF. V and J are TRBV7-6 and TRBJ2-3, with no clear D. CDR1 SGHVS and CDR2 FNYEAQ come from the germline V gene. This CDR3 comprises 14 residues. The V end lost 5 bases, the J end lost 0 bases, and 9 bases lay between the germline ends.

The V call is TRBV20-1, the J call TRBJ1-4; 7 bases line up with TRBD1. The germline gives CDR1 DFQATT, CDR2 SNEGSKA (reference sequence). The trim removed 0 bases at V and 5 bases at J, leaving 3 bases unmatched. The length of the CDR3 is 14 residues. The CDR3 is CSARDLTGNEKLFF. The CDR3 DNA is TGCAGTGCTAGAGATCTGACAGGGAATGAAAAACTGTTTTTT.

V and J are TRBV6-6 and TRBJ1-1, with D possibly matching TRBD1 (5 bases). Trimming stripped 6 bases from V and 1 base from J, with 9 bases between. CDR1 is MNHNY, CDR2 SVGAGI, per germline (reference sequence). The CDR3 runs 13 residues. This CDR3 is CASRTVRNTEAFF. The CDR3 nucleotides read TGTGCCAGCAGGACAGTAAGGAACACTGAAGCTTTCTTT.

This clonotype was seen at least ten times. The chain combines TRBV23-1 with TRBJ2-2; 7 bases align to TRBD1. TRBV23-1 is designated an ORF whose function remains uncertain. Unmatched junction bases numbered 5, after V lost 3 bases and J lost 1 base. The CDR3 has 16 amino acids. For the CDR3, the DNA is TGCGCCAGCAGTCATCCGGGACAGAAGAACACCGGGGAGCTGTTTTTT. It yields the protein CASSHPGQKNTGELFF.

This clonotype occurred many times. The chain has TRBV7-3 and TRBJ1-2; D is perhaps TRBD1 (5 bases). This CDR3 spans 14 amino acids. Trimming took 5 bases from V and 3 from J, leaving 13 bases between them. Germline V gene sequence: CDR1 SGHTA, CDR2 FQGTGA. CDR3 DNA sequence: TGTGCCAGCAGCCCGGGGGAGGGTTACTATGGCTACACCTTC. Its protein product is CASSPGEGYYGYTF. Supplemented by reference TRBV7-3 and TRBJ1-2, the full variable domain reads GAGVSQTPSNKVTEKGKYVELRCDPISGHTALYWYRQSLGQGPEFLIYFQGTGAADDSGLPNDRFFAVRPEGSVSTLKIQRTERGDSAVYLCASSPGEGYYGYTFGSGTRLTVV.

This clonotype occurred many times. This chain connects TRBV12-3 or TRBV12-4 to TRBJ2-1; 8 positions match TRBD2. The CDR3 spans 16 residues. Trimming at V came to 3 bases and at J to 9 bases, leaving 13 bases not matched to a gene. The CDR3 is CASSFGGSGDRAEQFF. The CDR3 coding sequence is TGTGCCAGCAGTTTTGGGGGTAGCGGGGATAGGGCTGAGCAGTTCTTC.

This sequence joins TRBV5-1 and TRBJ2-7, with D tentatively TRBD1 or TRBD2 (5 bases each). V was clipped by 4 bases and J by 10 bases, with 21 bases between them. CDR1 and CDR2 (germline): SGHRS, YFSETQ. The CDR3 totals 14 residues. This chain's CDR3 is CASSPQSGGSVQYF. CDR3 bases: TGCGCCAGCAGCCCGCAGAGTGGGGGTTCCGTACAGTACTTC.

The chain joins TRBV7-2 to TRBJ2-5; no clear D gene. CDR1 is SGHTA, CDR2 FQGNSA, per germline. V was trimmed by 5 bases and J by 5 bases, leaving 15 bases between them. The CDR3 is 14 amino acids. CDR3: CASSPQVGRETQYF. The CDR3 nucleotides are TGTGCCAGCAGCCCCCAGGTGGGCCGGGAGACCCAGTACTTC.

The chain has TRBV5-6 and TRBJ2-7; weak D call: TRBD2 (6 bases). V was clipped by 5 bases and J by 2 bases, with 11 bases between them. The germline CDR1 and CDR2 sequences are SGHDT and YYEEEE. CDR3 length: 13 amino acids. The DNA of the CDR3 is TGTGCCAGCAGTCTAGCGCACACCTACGAGCAGTACTTC. Protein: CASSLAHTYEQYF.

At least ten counts were recorded for this clonotype. The chain employs TRBV7-2 and TRBJ2-1; 10 bases map to TRBD2. The CDR3 consists of 16 residues. V lost 5 bases to trimming and J lost 8 bases; unmatched junction nucleotides: 12. Germline V gene sequence: CDR1 SGHTA, CDR2 FQGNSA. This CDR3 reads CASSLNRPSGSYEQFF. The CDR3 DNA reads TGTGCCAGCAGCCTTAACCGGCCTAGCGGGAGCTATGAGCAGTTCTTC.

The chain carries TRBV12-3 or TRBV12-4 and TRBJ2-1; 8 bases map to TRBD2. This CDR3 has 15 residues. The trim removed 2 bases at V and 8 bases at J, leaving 8 bases unmatched. The CDR3 sequence: CASSLMAGGADEQFF. Written as DNA, the CDR3 is TGTGCCAGCAGTTTAATGGCGGGAGGAGCCGATGAGCAGTTCTTC.

This clonotype has only a few counts. The chain uses TRBV4-1 and TRBJ2-7; 13 bases map to TRBD2. The CDR3 extends over 17 amino acids. V trimming: 4 bases; J trimming: 6 bases; junction bases outside the gene matches: 12. Per germline, CDR1 MGHRA and CDR2 YSYEKL. The CDR3 DNA sequence: TGCGCCAGCAGCCCTAGCATCAGACTAGCGGGAGGAACCGAGCAGTACTTC. Protein sequence: CASSPSIRLAGGTEQYF.

Ten or more counts support this clonotype. This chain uses TRBV7-8 with TRBJ1-6; TRBD1 aligns across 7 bases. The length of the CDR3 is 15 residues. Germline lookup yields CDR1 SGHVS and CDR2 FQNEAQ. V was pared by 3 bases and J by 3 bases, with 2 bases of the junction left unmatched. The CDR3 region has the DNA TGTGCCAGCAGCTTTACAGGGGACTATAATTCACCCCTCCACTTT. It codes for CASSFTGDYNSPLHF. The complete variable domain, with remaining parts taken from reference TRBV7-8 and TRBJ1-6, reads GAGVSQSPRYKVAKRGQDVALRCDPISGHVSLFWYQQALGQGPEFLTYFQNEAQLDKSGLPSDRFFAERPEGSVSTLKIQRTQQEDSAVYLCASSFTGDYNSPLHFGNGTRLTVT.

The chain couples TRBV5-6 to TRBJ2-2; 7 bases agree with TRBD1. The CDR3 runs 15 residues. CDR1 and CDR2 from the germline V gene are SGHDT and YYEEEE. With V trimmed by 1 base and J by 3 bases, 3 bases remained unmatched. CDR3 in DNA: TGTGCCAGCAGCTTGACCGGGACAGACACCGGGGAGCTGTTTTTT. The encoded protein is CASSLTGTDTGELFF. The variable domain in full, completed from reference TRBV5-6 and TRBJ2-2, reads DAGVTQSPTHLIKTRGQQVTLRCSPKSGHDTVSWYQQALGQGPQFIFQYYEEEERQRGNFPDRFSGHQFPNYSSELNVNALLLGDSALYLCASSLTGTDTGELFFGEGSRLTVL.

This clonotype was recorded many times. This rearrangement joins TRBV10-3 to TRBJ2-5; 8 bases are a match to TRBD1. CDR1 and CDR2 (germline): ENHRY, SYGVKD. The J segment lost 5 bases and the V segment lost 5 bases, leaving 13 bases of the junction unmatched. The CDR3 loop spans 16 amino acids. The CDR3 region is CAISKSDRGGGETQYF. The CDR3, as DNA: TGTGCCATCAGTAAATCAGACAGGGGTGGTGGGGAGACCCAGTACTTC.

This clonotype was counted a few times. The CDR3 region has the DNA TGTGCCAGTAGTATAGCGCAGGGCGGAGGTACCGCCGAGCAGTACTTC. Encoded protein: CASSIAQGGGTAEQYF. The chain combines TRBV19 with TRBJ2-7; D possibly uses TRBD1 or TRBD2 (5 bases each). Trimming left V 1 base short and J 6 bases short, with 19 bases between. This CDR3 contains 16 residues. Per germline, CDR1 LNHDA and CDR2 SQIVND (reference sequence).